Below are 6 T cell receptor beta chains sequenced from a single sample in a study of blood T cell repertoires in COVID-19. Clones were read by immunoSEQ multiplex PCR, and TCRdb kept only the in-frame ones, dropping some. The profile shows around 71,000 clones, around 83% of them singletons. The sequencing sample was made of peripheral blood. These TCRs come from a man at least 80 years old with acute or convalescent COVID-19.

The rearrangement joins TRBV10-3 to TRBJ2-3; 11 bases line up with TRBD2. CDR3 size: 14 residues. With V trimmed by 6 bases and J by 5 bases, 4 bases remained unmatched. The germline V gene has CDR1 ENHRY and CDR2 SYGVKD. The DNA of the CDR3 is TGTGCCATCAGAGACGGGACTAGCGGAGATACGCAGTATTTT. Protein sequence: CAIRDGTSGDTQYF.

CDR3: CASSQSPLLLAGDGEQFF. CDR3 nucleotide sequence: TGTGCCAGCAGTCAAAGCCCATTACTACTAGCGGGAGATGGTGAGCAGTTCTTC. The V call is TRBV27, the J call TRBJ2-1; TRBD2 matches at 11 bases. V gave up 5 bases and J gave up 9 bases; unmatched junction bases: 18. Germline CDR1 and CDR2: MNHEY and SMNVEV (reference sequence). CDR3 size: 18 residues.

The genes are TRBV28 and TRBJ1-1, with D possibly being TRBD1 (5 bases). Germline assignment: CDR1 MDHEN and CDR2 SYDVKM. The CDR3 is 16 residues long. The V end was cut by 4 bases, the J end by 0 bases, with 15 bases between. CDR3 residues: CASSSRQGKMNTEAFF. CDR3 DNA: TGTGCCAGCAGTTCGAGGCAGGGAAAAATGAACACTGAAGCTTTCTTT.

The chain is built from TRBV7-2 and TRBJ2-7; TRBD2 aligns across 12 bases. V lost 6 bases, J lost 3 bases, and 9 bases stayed unmatched. Germline assignment: CDR1 SGHTA and CDR2 FQGNSA. CDR3 size: 16 residues. The CDR3 DNA reads as TGTGCCAGCAGACCACAGGGACTAGCGGGCAGCTACGAGCAGTACTTC. It codes for CASRPQGLAGSYEQYF.

CDR3: CASSWDRELAKNIQYF. CDR3 nucleotides: TGTGCCAGCAGTTGGGACAGGGAGTTAGCCAAAAACATTCAGTACTTC. The gene calls are TRBV6-5 and TRBJ2-4; 9 bases align to TRBD1. Germline V lookup: CDR1 MNHEY, CDR2 SVGAGI. The V and J ends lost 4 bases and 0 bases, in that order; junction bases with no gene match: 4. This CDR3 has 16 amino acids.

This clone was counted a single time. The rearrangement links TRBV10-1 to TRBJ2-2; possible D gene TRBD1, 5 bases. Trimming cost V 3 bases and J 0 bases, with 8 bases left between them. The CDR3 has 15 amino acids. In germline, CDR1 is WNHNN, CDR2 SYGVQD (reference sequence). The CDR3 spells CASSDSTANTGELFF. CDR3 DNA: TGCGCCAGCAGTGATTCGACAGCGAACACCGGGGAGCTGTTTTTT.